Below, 27 T cell receptor beta chains from the same sample are listed, as sequenced in a study of graft-versus-host responses after intestinal transplantation. For these TCRs, the target antigens are not known. Method: immunoSEQ multiplex PCR; TCRdb's copy keeps in-frame clones and lacks some. The sample has tens of thousands of clones, roughly 91% seen once. Sequences were derived from unstimulated CD4+ T cells sorted from spleen or lymph node cells, sampled before intestinal transplant. The receptor source for this set is a human donor who received an intestinal transplant.

The J gene is TRBJ2-5, the V gene TRBV27, with D perhaps matching TRBD2 (7 bases). The DNA end is more similar to TRBJ2-7, so the J call may be wrong. Germline V lookup: CDR1 MNHEY, CDR2 SMNVEV (reference sequence). The CDR3 sequence is 16 residues long. The CDR3 loop is CASRRYGRGGLYEQYF. DNA for the CDR3: TGTGCCAGCAGACGATATGGGAGGGGGGGGCTCTACGAGCAGTACTTC.

This clone was observed a handful of times. V gene TRBV7-9 combines with J gene TRBJ1-1; 11 nucleotides match TRBD1. The CDR3 is 15 residues long. V was pared by 3 bases and J by 3 bases, with 3 bases of the junction left unmatched. Germline CDR1 SEHNR, CDR2 FQNEAQ (reference sequence). The CDR3 sequence: CASSLGTGGDTEAFF. For the CDR3, the DNA is TGTGCCAGCAGCTTGGGGACAGGGGGTGACACTGAAGCTTTCTTT.

V and J are TRBV7-2 and TRBJ2-3; 10 bases match TRBD2. Germline V gene sequence: CDR1 SGHTA, CDR2 FQGNSA. CDR3 size: 15 residues. With V trimmed by 4 bases and J by 6 bases, 7 bases remained unmatched. This CDR3 reads CASSSSGGRPDTQYF. The CDR3 region has the DNA TGTGCCAGCAGCTCTAGCGGGGGCCGACCTGATACGCAGTATTTT.

The chain is built from TRBV19 and TRBJ1-3; 8 bases map to TRBD1. V lost 3 bases, J lost 6 bases, and 7 bases stayed unmatched. This CDR3 has 15 residues. Germline CDR1 LNHDA, CDR2 SQIVND (reference sequence). CDR3 DNA: TGTGCCAGTAGTATCGCGCAGGGGGCCGAAAACACCATATATTTT. Its protein product is CASSIAQGAENTIYF.

This chain joins TRBV27 and TRBJ2-7; 8 bases agree with TRBD1. The V and J ends lost 2 bases and 2 bases, in that order; junction bases with no gene match: 5. The CDR3 contains 15 residues. Germline V CDR1 and CDR2: MNHEY, SMNVEV (reference sequence). The CDR3, as DNA: TGTGCCAGCAGTTTAAAGCCGGACAGGGCCTACGAGCAGTACTTC. Protein: CASSLKPDRAYEQYF.

The chain employs TRBV11-2 and TRBJ1-4; 8 bases agree with TRBD1. Trimming at V came to 5 bases and at J to 8 bases, leaving 16 bases not matched to a gene. In germline, CDR1 is SGHAT, CDR2 FQNNGV. This CDR3 comprises 17 residues. DNA of the CDR3: TGTGCCAGCAGCGTTGACAGGGGTCCCGCCATGGGGGAAAAACTGTTTTTT. Residues: CASSVDRGPAMGEKLFF.

This clone was seen once. The chain joins TRBV5-8 to TRBJ2-1; TRBD1 might be the D (5 bases). CDR3 length equals 15 residues. Germline V gene data show CDR1 as SGHTS and CDR2 as YDEGEE. V was trimmed by 10 bases and J by 0 bases, leaving 17 bases between them. In DNA form, the CDR3 reads TGTGCCTCCCCCGTAGCAGGGCTCTCCTACAATGAGCAGTTCTTC. This translates into CASPVAGLSYNEQFF. Combining the CDR3 with reference TRBV5-8 and TRBJ2-1 gives the whole variable domain EAGVTQSPTHLIKTRGQQATLRCSPISGHTSVYWYQQALGLGLQFLLWYDEGEERNRGNFPPRFSGRQFPNYSSELNVNALELEDSALYLCASPVAGLSYNEQFFGPGTRLTVL.

CDR3 loop: CASSFGSSDSPLHF. The CDR3 region has the DNA TGTGCCAGCAGCTTCGGCAGCAGCGATTCACCCCTCCACTTT. V is TRBV7-8 and J is TRBJ1-6; no firm D call. V was trimmed by 3 bases and J by 8 bases, leaving 11 bases between them. This CDR3 is 14 amino acids long. Germline V gene lookup returns CDR1 SGHVS and CDR2 FQNEAQ.

The chain is built from TRBV25-1 and TRBJ1-6, with 7 positions matching TRBD1. Germline lookup yields CDR1 MGHDK and CDR2 SYGVNS. CDR3 length: 12 amino acids. Trimming removed 6 bases from V and 10 bases from J; junction bases left unmatched: 3. This CDR3 reads CASSTGVSPLHF. The CDR3 DNA reads as TGTGCCAGCAGCACAGGGGTGTCACCCCTCCACTTT. The full variable domain, with the rest looked up from reference TRBV25-1 and TRBJ1-6, is EADIYQTPRYLVIGTGKKITLECSQTMGHDKMYWYQQDPGMELHLIHYSYGVNSTEKGDLSSESTVSRIRTEHFPLTLESARPSHTSQYLCASSTGVSPLHFGNGTRLTVT.

The chain is built from TRBV5-1 and TRBJ2-7, with 14 bases matching TRBD2. The trim removed 3 bases at V and 5 bases at J, leaving 7 bases unmatched. From germline, CDR1 is SGHRS and CDR2 YFSETQ. The CDR3 loop spans 16 amino acids. CDR3 DNA sequence: TGCGCCAGCAGCTCCCAGGGACTAGCGGGGGTGGACGAGCAGTACTTC. Amino acid sequence: CASSSQGLAGVDEQYF.

A note on this clone: At one of its ends the junction is not consistent with the germline gene, which may arise from a read error. This chain joins TRBV6-5 and TRBJ2-1; 7 nucleotides line up with TRBD2. The CDR3 length is 16 residues. Germline-derived CDR1 and CDR2 are MNHEY and SVGAGI. CDR3 region: CASSYQAGVSFNEQFF. CDR3 nucleotide sequence: TGTGCCAGCAGTTATCAGGCGGGGGTTTCCTTCAATGAGCAGTTCTTC.

The V call is TRBV30, the J call TRBJ2-5; 12 positions agree with TRBD2. The junction had 0 bases not matched to a gene; V was cut back by 5 bases and J by 2 bases. The CDR3 runs to 13 residues. CDR1 and CDR2 from the germline V gene are GTSNPN and SVGIG (reference sequence). The CDR3 protein is CAWGTSGQETQYF. DNA of the CDR3: TGTGCCTGGGGGACTAGCGGGCAAGAGACCCAGTACTTC.

This chain connects TRBV18 to TRBJ1-1; D may be TRBD1 (6 bases). CDR3 length equals 13 residues. The V and J ends lost 4 bases and 1 base respectively, with 7 bases between them. Germline V gene data show CDR1 as KGHSH and CDR2 as LQKENI. CDR3 sequence reads: CASSQTGNTEAFF. In DNA, the CDR3 is TGTGCCAGCTCACAGACAGGGAACACTGAAGCTTTCTTT.

This chain connects TRBV7-9 to TRBJ1-1, with a tentative D call TRBD1 (5 bases). This CDR3 region has 15 residues. Trimming stripped 5 bases from V and 4 bases from J, with 17 bases between. From germline, CDR1 is SEHNR and CDR2 FQNEAQ (reference sequence). DNA for the CDR3: TGTGCCAGCAGCCCGCCGACGGGGGGGGTCACTGAAGCTTTCTTT. Amino acid sequence: CASSPPTGGVTEAFF.

The chain couples TRBV4-1 to TRBJ2-7; 11 nucleotides match TRBD2. V lost 8 bases and J lost 5; bases outside the gene matches: 8. The CDR3 runs to 14 residues. Germline CDR1 reads MGHRA; CDR2 reads YSYEKL. Written as DNA, the CDR3 is TGCGCCAGCCGAATTGTAGCGGGGGGGCACGAGCAGTACTTC. Its translation: CASRIVAGGHEQYF.

This clone was found once. The rearrangement uses TRBV6-1 and TRBJ1-2; D gene uncertain. The V gene's germline CDR1 is MNHNS and CDR2 SASEGT. V dropped 0 bases and J dropped 2 bases, with 13 bases sitting between them. The CDR3 spans 16 residues. Here the CDR3 reads CASSEALGGENYGYTF. The CDR3 coding sequence is TGTGCCAGCAGTGAAGCGCTAGGAGGCGAAAACTATGGCTACACCTTC.

The J gene is TRBJ2-1, the V gene TRBV15, with D tentatively TRBD2 (5 bases). The CDR3 has 12 residues. The V gene's germline CDR1 is LNHNV and CDR2 YYDKDF (reference sequence). Trimming shortened V by 4 bases and J by 4 bases, and 5 bases separated the two germline ends. The CDR3 is CATSTGYNEQFF. CDR3 nucleotides: TGTGCCACCAGCACGGGATACAATGAGCAGTTCTTC.

The V call is TRBV19, the J call TRBJ2-1, with a possible D match to TRBD2 (6 bases). The V end lost 4 bases, the J end lost 0 bases, and 13 bases lay between the germline ends. The CDR3 covers 16 residues. Germline CDR1 LNHDA, CDR2 SQIVND (reference sequence). The CDR3 DNA is TGTGCCAGTAGTAAGGGACTCCCCAGCTCCTACAATGAGCAGTTCTTC. Translated: CASSKGLPSSYNEQFF.

The DNA for the CDR3 is TGTGCCAGCAGCTTAGCACAGTTTGGGTACGAGCAGTACTTC. Translated: CASSLAQFGYEQYF. The chain has TRBV13 and TRBJ2-5, with unresolved D. The J call may be faulty, since TRBJ2-7 better matches the DNA end. Germline V gene data show CDR1 as PRHDT and CDR2 as FYEKMQ (reference sequence). The CDR3 is 14 residues long.

The V call is TRBV9, the J call TRBJ2-3; D is unresolved. This CDR3 is built from 15 residues. Trimming removed 7 bases at V and 1 base at J, with 16 bases between. Germline V gene data show CDR1 as SGDLS and CDR2 as YYNGEE. The CDR3 nucleotides are TGTGCCAGCTCATCGGCGTCTGGAGGCACAGATACGCAGTATTTT. It translates to CASSSASGGTDTQYF.

The rearrangement uses TRBV7-8 and TRBJ1-6; 10 nucleotides match TRBD1. CDR1 and CDR2 (germline): SGHVS, FQNEAQ. The junction had 4 bases not matched to a gene; V was cut back by 5 bases and J by 9 bases. The CDR3 is made up of 14 amino acids. The CDR3 region is CASSPGTGASPLHF. The DNA for the CDR3 is TGTGCCAGCAGCCCTGGGACAGGGGCTTCACCCCTCCACTTT. Based on the CDR3 plus reference TRBV7-8 and TRBJ1-6, the full variable domain is GAGVSQSPRYKVAKRGQDVALRCDPISGHVSLFWYQQALGQGPEFLTYFQNEAQLDKSGLPSDRFFAERPEGSVSTLKIQRTQQEDSAVYLCASSPGTGASPLHFGNGTRLTVT.

This chain joins TRBV7-2 and TRBJ2-3; D uncertain. This CDR3 has 16 amino acids. Trimming left V 0 bases short and J 1 base short, with 11 bases between. Germline V gene data show CDR1 as SGHTA and CDR2 as FQGNSA. The DNA for the CDR3 is TGTGCCAGCAGCTTAGCTACCAACCCGGGCACAGATACGCAGTATTTT. Protein: CASSLATNPGTDTQYF.

This clone has more than one count but fewer than ten. The chain is built from TRBV2 and TRBJ1-4; D is unresolved. Deletions cut 0 bases from V and 0 bases from J, with 5 bases between. Germline CDR1 and CDR2: SNHLY and FYNNEI. The CDR3 spans 15 residues. The CDR3 here is CASSEAPATNEKLFF. In DNA, the CDR3 is TGTGCCAGCAGTGAAGCGCCAGCAACTAATGAAAAACTGTTTTTT.

This rearrangement joins TRBV6-5 to TRBJ1-1, with D perhaps matching TRBD1 (5 bases). V lost 3 bases to trimming and J lost 4 bases, with 15 bases between them. There are 15 residues in the CDR3. Germline loops: CDR1 MNHEY, CDR2 SVGAGI. This CDR3 reads CASSYEGRGGTEAFF. The CDR3 DNA reads TGTGCCAGCAGTTATGAGGGTCGCGGGGGCACTGAAGCTTTCTTT.

The rearrangement links TRBV2 to TRBJ1-1; tentatively, D is TRBD1 (6 bases). Between the trimmed V and J ends, which lost 6 bases and 3 bases, there was a span of 14 bases. Germline V CDR1 and CDR2: SNHLY, FYNNEI. This CDR3 is 14 amino acids long. The CDR3 here is CASSLQGMDTEAFF. CDR3 nucleotides: TGTGCCAGCAGCCTCCAGGGGATGGACACTGAAGCTTTCTTT.

This clone was recorded a few times. The chain has TRBV5-1 and TRBJ1-5; D may be TRBD1 (6 bases). This CDR3 spans 15 amino acids. Trimming left V 2 bases short and J 4 bases short, with 13 bases between. In germline, CDR1 is SGHRS, CDR2 YFSETQ. In DNA form, the CDR3 reads TGCGCCAGCAGCTTATCCGGGACACTGAATCAGCCCCAGCATTTT. Its protein product is CASSLSGTLNQPQHF.

As DNA, the CDR3 is TGTGCCAGCTCTCCTCAGGGAGGGAGTACCGAAGCTTTCTTT. Translating gives CASSPQGGSTEAFF. The V gene is TRBV18, the J gene TRBJ1-1; TRBD1 is a possible D gene (5 bases). Looked up from germline, CDR1 is KGHSH and CDR2 is LQKENI. The CDR3 loop spans 14 amino acids. V gave up 6 bases and J gave up 8 bases, with 19 bases separating them.